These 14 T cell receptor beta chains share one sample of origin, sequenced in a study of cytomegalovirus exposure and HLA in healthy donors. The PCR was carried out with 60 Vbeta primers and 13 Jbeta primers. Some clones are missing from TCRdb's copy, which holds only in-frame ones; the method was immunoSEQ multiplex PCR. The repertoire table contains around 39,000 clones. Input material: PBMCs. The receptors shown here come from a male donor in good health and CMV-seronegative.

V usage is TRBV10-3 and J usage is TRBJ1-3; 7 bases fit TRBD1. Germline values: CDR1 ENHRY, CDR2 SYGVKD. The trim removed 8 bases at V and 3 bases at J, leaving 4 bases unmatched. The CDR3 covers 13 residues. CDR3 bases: TGTGCCATCGTCAGGGGGAATGGAAACACCATATATTTT. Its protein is CAIVRGNGNTIYF.

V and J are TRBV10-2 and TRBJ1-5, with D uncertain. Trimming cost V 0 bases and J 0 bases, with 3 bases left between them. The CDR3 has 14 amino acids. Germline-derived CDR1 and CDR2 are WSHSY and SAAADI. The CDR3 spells CASSESHSNQPQHF. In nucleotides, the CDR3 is TGCGCCAGCAGTGAGTCTCATAGCAATCAGCCCCAGCATTTT.

CDR3: CASSPAGPTGVGSGNTIYF. The CDR3 DNA follows: TGTGCCAGCAGCCCTGCTGGGCCCACAGGGGTCGGTTCTGGAAACACCATATATTTT. V usage is TRBV7-6 and J usage is TRBJ1-3, with 7 nucleotides matching TRBD1. The CDR3 runs to 19 residues. V lost 5 bases, J lost 1 base, and 17 bases stayed unmatched. Germline assignment: CDR1 SGHVS and CDR2 FNYEAQ. The full variable domain, in which reference TRBV7-6 and TRBJ1-3 provide the parts outside the CDR3, is GAGVSQSPRYKVTKRGQDVALRCDPISGHVSLYWYRQALGQGPEFLTYFNYEAQQDKSGLPNDRFSAERPEGSISTLTIQRTEQRDSAMYRCASSPAGPTGVGSGNTIYFGEGSWLTVV.

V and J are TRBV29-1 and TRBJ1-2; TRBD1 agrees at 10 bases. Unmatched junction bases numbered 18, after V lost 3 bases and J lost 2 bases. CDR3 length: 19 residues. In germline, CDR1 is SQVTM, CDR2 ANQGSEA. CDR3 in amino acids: CSVDLRLPGQGRSNYGYTF. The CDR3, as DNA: TGCAGCGTTGATCTCAGACTCCCGGGACAGGGGCGATCCAACTATGGCTACACCTTC.

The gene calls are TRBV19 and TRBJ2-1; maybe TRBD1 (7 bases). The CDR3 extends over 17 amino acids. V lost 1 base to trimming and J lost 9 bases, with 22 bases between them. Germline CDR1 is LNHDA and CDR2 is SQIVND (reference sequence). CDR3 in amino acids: CASSIAQGDSPVGEQFF. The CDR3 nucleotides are TGTGCCAGTAGTATAGCCCAGGGGGACTCCCCGGTGGGTGAGCAGTTCTTC.

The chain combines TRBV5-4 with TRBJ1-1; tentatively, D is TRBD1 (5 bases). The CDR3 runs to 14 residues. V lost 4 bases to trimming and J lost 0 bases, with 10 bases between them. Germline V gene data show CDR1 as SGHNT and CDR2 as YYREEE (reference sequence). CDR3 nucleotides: TGTGCCAGCAGCGTCAGGGAACTGAACACTGAAGCTTTCTTT. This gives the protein CASSVRELNTEAFF.

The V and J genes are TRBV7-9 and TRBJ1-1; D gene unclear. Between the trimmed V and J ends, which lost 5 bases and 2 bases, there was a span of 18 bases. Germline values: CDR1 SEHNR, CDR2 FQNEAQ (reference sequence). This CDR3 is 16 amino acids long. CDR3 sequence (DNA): TGTGCCAGCAGCCCAGCTCCCCAGGTCAGCAACACTGAAGCTTTCTTT. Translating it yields CASSPAPQVSNTEAFF.

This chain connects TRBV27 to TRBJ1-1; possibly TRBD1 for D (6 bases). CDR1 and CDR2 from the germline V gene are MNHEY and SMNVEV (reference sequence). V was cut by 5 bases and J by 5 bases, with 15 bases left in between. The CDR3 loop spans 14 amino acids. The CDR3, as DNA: TGTGCCAGCAGTCCACTCAGGGGAAATACTGAAGCTTTCTTT. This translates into CASSPLRGNTEAFF.

CDR3 coding DNA: TGCGCCAGCAGTATGAATCCGGGACAGACCTACAATGAGCAGTTCTTC. Its protein is CASSMNPGQTYNEQFF. The rearrangement links TRBV5-1 to TRBJ2-1; 7 nucleotides align to TRBD1. The CDR3 has 16 amino acids. Germline V lookup: CDR1 SGHRS, CDR2 YFSETQ. V was clipped by 5 bases and J by 2 bases; unmatched bases: 10.

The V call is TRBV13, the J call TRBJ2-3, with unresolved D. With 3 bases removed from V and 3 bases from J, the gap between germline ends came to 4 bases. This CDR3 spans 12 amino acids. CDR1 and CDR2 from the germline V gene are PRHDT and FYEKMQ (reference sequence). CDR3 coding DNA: TGTGCCAGCAGCTTCCAGACAGATACGCAGTATTTT. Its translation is CASSFQTDTQYF.

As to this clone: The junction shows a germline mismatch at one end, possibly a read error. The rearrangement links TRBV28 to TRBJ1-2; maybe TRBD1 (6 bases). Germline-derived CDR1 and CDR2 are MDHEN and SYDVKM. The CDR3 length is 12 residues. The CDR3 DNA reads TGTGCCAGTCTGGACAGAAACTACGGCTACACCTTC. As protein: CASLDRNYGYTF.

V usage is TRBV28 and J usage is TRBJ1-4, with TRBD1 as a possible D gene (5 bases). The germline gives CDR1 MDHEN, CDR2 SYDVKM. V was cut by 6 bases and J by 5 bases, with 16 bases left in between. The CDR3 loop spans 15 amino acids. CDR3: CASRPTKGRNEKLFF. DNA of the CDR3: TGTGCCAGCAGGCCCACCAAGGGGCGCAATGAAAAACTGTTTTTT.

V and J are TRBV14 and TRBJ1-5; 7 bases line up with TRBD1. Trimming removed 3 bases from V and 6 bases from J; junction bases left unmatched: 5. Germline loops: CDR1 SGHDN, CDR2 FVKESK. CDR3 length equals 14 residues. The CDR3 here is CASSHRQGGQPQHF. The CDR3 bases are TGTGCCAGCAGCCACCGACAGGGCGGTCAGCCCCAGCATTTT.

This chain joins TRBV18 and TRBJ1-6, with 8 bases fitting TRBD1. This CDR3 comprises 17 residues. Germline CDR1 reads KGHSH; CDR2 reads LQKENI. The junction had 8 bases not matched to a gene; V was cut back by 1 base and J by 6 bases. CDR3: CASSPLDPGQANSPLHF. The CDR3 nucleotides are TGTGCCAGCTCACCACTGGACCCGGGACAGGCTAATTCACCCCTCCACTTT.